What follows are 17 T cell receptor beta chains derived from one specimen sequenced in a study of T-cell memory formation after mild COVID-19. One entry per CDR3 protein results from TCRdb running MiXCR on the 5' RACE reads. The table lists some 150,000 distinct CDR3 sequences, 6% to 7% of them singletons. The specimen sequenced was PBMCs or a T cell subset sorted from them (not recorded which). The receptor set was obtained from an adult woman who had mild COVID-19 (a few samples of this study predate the infection). Cell type and time point are not known.

This clonotype occurred many times. The chain couples TRBV18 to TRBJ1-5, with TRBD1 as a possible D gene (6 bases). Germline assignment: CDR1 KGHSH and CDR2 LQKENI. Trimming left V 2 bases short and J 9 bases short, with 17 bases between. The CDR3 contains 15 residues. The CDR3, as DNA: TGTGCCAGCTCACCAGGAACAGGGTTCCCCTGGCCCCAGCATTTT. Translating it yields CASSPGTGFPWPQHF.

The chain recombines TRBV24-1 with TRBJ1-1, with D perhaps matching TRBD1 (6 bases). The CDR3 has 14 residues. The V end lost 4 bases, the J end lost 7 bases, and 15 bases lay between the germline ends. Germline lookup yields CDR1 KGHDR and CDR2 SFDVKD. The CDR3 DNA sequence: TGTGCCACCAGTGACCCTACAGGGTCGGGTGAAGCTTTCTTT. Residues: CATSDPTGSGEAFF.

There are many counts of this clonotype. This chain links TRBV7-9 with TRBJ2-1, with D tentatively TRBD2 (6 bases). With 3 bases removed from V and 10 bases from J, the gap between germline ends came to 13 bases. CDR1 and CDR2 (germline): SEHNR, FQNEAQ (reference sequence). The CDR3 loop spans 13 amino acids. Here the CDR3 reads CASSFREISEQFF. CDR3 in DNA: TGTGCCAGCAGCTTTCGGGAGATCTCCGAGCAGTTCTTC.

This clonotype was detected ten times or more. The rearrangement links TRBV7-7 to TRBJ2-3; D may be TRBD1 or TRBD2 (6 bases each). Trimming removed 5 bases from V and 0 bases from J, with 18 bases in between. Per germline, CDR1 SSHAT and CDR2 FNYEAQ (reference sequence). This CDR3 is built from 17 residues. Here the CDR3 reads CASSPGVRRGSTDTQYF. The CDR3 coding sequence is TGTGCCAGCAGCCCAGGGGTTCGGCGGGGAAGCACAGATACGCAGTATTTT. Using reference TRBV7-7 and TRBJ2-3 for the parts outside the CDR3, the full variable domain is GAGVSQSPRYKVTKRGQDVTLRCDPISSHATLYWYQQALGQGPEFLTYFNYEAQPDKSGLPSDRFSAERPEGSISTLTIQRTEQRDSAMYRCASSPGVRRGSTDTQYFGPGTRLTVL.

This clonotype was detected only a few times. V gene TRBV30 combines with J gene TRBJ2-5; the D gene could be TRBD1 or TRBD2 (5 bases each). This CDR3 comprises 13 residues. V lost 7 bases to trimming and J lost 4 bases, with 16 bases between them. Germline CDR1 reads GTSNPN; CDR2 reads SVGIG (reference sequence). CDR3 in DNA: TGTGCCTTCCGCACGGTGGGGGTAGAGACCCAGTACTTC. Protein product: CAFRTVGVETQYF. The full variable domain, its missing parts supplied by reference TRBV30 and TRBJ2-5, is SQTIHQWPATLVQPVGSPLSLECTVEGTSNPNLYWYRQAAGRGLQLLFYSVGIGQISSEVPQNLSASRPQDRQFILSSKKLLLSDSGFYLCAFRTVGVETQYFGPGTRLLVL.

Ten or more counts support this clonotype. The chain links TRBV24-1 to TRBJ1-1; D gene uncertain. Germline V CDR1 and CDR2: KGHDR, SFDVKD. Trimming stripped 5 bases from V and 8 bases from J, with 11 bases between. This CDR3 contains 12 residues. The DNA for the CDR3 is TGTGCCACCAGTGTTTCGGGTAGGGAAGCTTTCTTT. This sequence encodes CATSVSGREAFF.

This chain joins TRBV30 and TRBJ1-2; D uncertain. V was pared by 0 bases and J by 6 bases, with 11 bases between. There are 13 residues in the CDR3. Germline V gene data show CDR1 as GTSNPN and CDR2 as SVGIG (reference sequence). CDR3 bases: TGTGCCTGGAGTGTAAACAGCGGCAATGGCTACACCTTC. Protein: CAWSVNSGNGYTF.

This clonotype was observed a handful of times. This chain uses TRBV18 with TRBJ1-3, with D hard to call. Germline CDR1 KGHSH, CDR2 LQKENI. The CDR3 covers 17 residues. Trimming took 0 bases from V and 0 from J, leaving 12 bases between them. The CDR3 nucleotides read TGTGCCAGCTCACCACCCTCCCAGCCAATCTCTGGAAACACCATATATTTT. As protein: CASSPPSQPISGNTIYF.

This clonotype was counted at least ten times. This rearrangement joins TRBV20-1 to TRBJ1-2, with 9 bases aligning to TRBD1. V trimming: 3 bases; J trimming: 4 bases; junction bases outside the gene matches: 6. Germline assignment: CDR1 DFQATT and CDR2 SNEGSKA (reference sequence). This CDR3 is built from 14 residues. CDR3 nucleotides: TGCAGTGCTAGTCGGACAGGGGATTCCTATGGCTACACCTTC. Translating gives CSASRTGDSYGYTF.

The chain recombines TRBV6-5 with TRBJ2-1; the D is unclear. Germline assignment: CDR1 MNHEY and CDR2 SVGAGI. Trimming removed 6 bases at V and 4 bases at J, with 4 bases between. This CDR3 comprises 11 residues. The CDR3 region is CASRLYNEQFF. For the CDR3, the DNA is TGTGCCAGCAGACTATACAATGAGCAGTTCTTC.

This clonotype appeared many times. The chain couples TRBV7-9 to TRBJ2-7; D gene unclear. The germline V and J ends were trimmed by 0 bases and 13 bases, with 16 bases remaining between them. This CDR3 has 13 amino acids. Germline V gives CDR1 SEHNR, CDR2 FQNEAQ (reference sequence). CDR3 bases: TGTGCCAGCAGCTTAGCTGGCGGCCCCCTGTATTACTTC. Its translation is CASSLAGGPLYYF.

CDR3 sequence (DNA): TGTGCCAGCAGTCTGTTTGCGAACAACCCCTTGAGTGGCTACACCTTC. Protein: CASSLFANNPLSGYTF. This rearrangement joins TRBV27 to TRBJ1-2; D remains unclear. Trimming took off 5 bases at V and 7 bases at J, with 23 bases between the two ends. This CDR3 has 16 amino acids. The germline gives CDR1 MNHEY, CDR2 SMNVEV (reference sequence).

This clonotype has ten or more counts. This chain connects TRBV7-2 to TRBJ2-7; 8 bases fit TRBD1. The CDR3 has 15 residues. J lost 3 bases, V lost 5 bases, and 9 bases had no gene match. From germline, CDR1 is SGHTA and CDR2 FQGNSA. CDR3 protein: CASSEAGTGVYEQYF. Here the CDR3 DNA reads TGTGCCAGCAGCGAAGCCGGGACAGGAGTCTACGAGCAGTACTTC.

The table lists this clonotype with a few counts. This chain uses TRBV6-5 with TRBJ2-1; TRBD1 matches at 10 bases. CDR3 length: 16 amino acids. CDR1 is MNHEY, CDR2 SVGAGI, per germline. The ends lost 6 bases at V and 2 bases at J; junction bases unmatched: 7. In nucleotides, the CDR3 is TGTGCCAGCAGCCCCACCGGGACAGGGGCCTACAATGAGCAGTTCTTC. Residues: CASSPTGTGAYNEQFF.

This clonotype has just a few counts. The V and J genes are TRBV24-1 and TRBJ2-2, with a possible D match to TRBD2 (6 bases). The V end was cut by 5 bases, the J end by 2 bases, with 8 bases between. This CDR3 spans 14 amino acids. Germline-derived CDR1 and CDR2 are KGHDR and SFDVKD. The CDR3 protein is CATSVGTNTGELFF. CDR3 bases: TGTGCCACCAGTGTGGGGACTAACACCGGGGAGCTGTTTTTT.

This clonotype was recorded many times. V and J are TRBV6-4 and TRBJ2-2; a weak D match, TRBD1 (5 bases). CDR3 length: 12 residues. Per germline, CDR1 MRHNA and CDR2 SNTAGT. V lost 5 bases to trimming and J lost 7 bases, with 8 bases between them. The CDR3 region has the DNA TGTGCCAGCAGTTCAGGGTTCGGGGAGCTGTTTTTT. Encoded protein: CASSSGFGELFF.

This clonotype was seen a few times. V is TRBV29-1 and J is TRBJ1-1; 8 bases agree with TRBD1. With 6 bases clipped from V and 5 bases from J, the junction kept 8 bases outside the gene matches. Germline CDR1 reads SQVTM; CDR2 reads ANQGSEA. This CDR3 comprises 13 residues. CDR3 residues: CSVGSRGLTEAFF. The CDR3 nucleotides are TGCAGCGTCGGAAGCAGGGGGCTAACTGAAGCTTTCTTT.